Reported below is one T cell receptor beta chain. Its specificity is not known. This entry comes from a study of a mutant IDH1 vaccine in newly diagnosed glioma. Time point of the sample: week 35, safety follow-up. All doses held 300 ug of mutant IDH1 20-mer peptide, with topical imiquimod. This table comes from immunoSEQ multiplex PCR, and its TCRdb copy is limited to in-frame clones, with some not included. The repertoire has some 42,000 clones, 65% to 90% of them found once; the top ten carry 4.5% to 5.5%. The CDR3 contains 13 residues. Trimming removed 1 base from V and 6 bases from J, with 13 bases in between. The V gene's germline CDR1 is SQVTM and CDR2 ANQGSEA.

The rearrangement joins TRBV29-1 to TRBJ2-7; D is perhaps TRBD2 (6 bases). The clonotype originates from a woman between 50 and 59 years old with glioma. The specimen was PBMCs, collected from a glioma patient whose treatment included an IDH1 peptide vaccine. The CDR3 protein is CSVEGRGRGEQYF. The CDR3, as DNA: TGCAGCGTTGAAGGGCGGGGCCGCGGCGAGCAGTACTTC.